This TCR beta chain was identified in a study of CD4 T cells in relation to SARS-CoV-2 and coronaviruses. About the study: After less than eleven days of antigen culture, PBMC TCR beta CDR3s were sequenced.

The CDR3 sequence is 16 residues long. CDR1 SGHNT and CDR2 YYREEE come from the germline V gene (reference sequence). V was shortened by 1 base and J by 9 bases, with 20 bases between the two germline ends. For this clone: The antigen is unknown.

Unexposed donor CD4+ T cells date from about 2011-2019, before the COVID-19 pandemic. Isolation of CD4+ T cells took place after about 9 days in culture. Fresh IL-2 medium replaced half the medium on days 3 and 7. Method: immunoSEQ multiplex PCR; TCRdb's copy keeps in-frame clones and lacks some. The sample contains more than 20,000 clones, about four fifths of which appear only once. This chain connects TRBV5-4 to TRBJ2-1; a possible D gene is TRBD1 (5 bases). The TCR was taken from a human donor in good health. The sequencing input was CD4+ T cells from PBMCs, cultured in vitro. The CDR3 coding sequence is TGTGCCAGCAGCTTGAGAGGCCTCCAGGGAATAGGTGAGCAGTTCTTC. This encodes CASSLRGLQGIGEQFF.